These T cell receptor beta chains were read from a single sample in a study of T cells in localized non-small cell lung cancer. Generated by immunoSEQ multiplex PCR, the TCRdb table keeps only in-frame clones and is missing some. The sample has around 50,000 clones; roughly 89% are singletons. Sequencing was performed on peripheral blood, taken before any cancer treatment. The receptors stem from a woman aged 40-69 years with stage I lung adenocarcinoma. Both conserved end residues are part of each CDR3. The D gene is left open where the match is weak. The size field is filled for only some rows; it gives once, few, many or a size class.

v_gene,abundance,j_gene,d_gene,CDR3nt,CDR3aa
TRBV6-5,-,TRBJ1-2,TRBD1,TGTGCCAGCAGTTCCCGGGACAGGGGTAATGGCTACACCTTC,CASSSRDRGNGYTF
TRBV6-5,-,TRBJ1-1,-,TGTGCCAGCAGCTTAGGACAACCTAACACTGAAGCTTTCTTT,CASSLGQPNTEAFF
TRBV18,-,TRBJ1-5,-,TGTGCCAGCTCACCTATAGGCGGGGATAGCAATCAGCCCCAGCATTTT,CASSPIGGDSNQPQHF
TRBV5-6,-,TRBJ2-6,-,TGTGCCAGCAGCTATAATGTTCTGGCTGGGGCCAACGTCCTGACTTTC,CASSYNVLAGANVLTF
TRBV10-1,-,TRBJ2-5,-,TGCGCCAGCAGTGCGGGTGGGGAGACCCAGTACTTC,CASSAGGETQYF
TRBV7-8,-,TRBJ2-7,-,TGTGCCAGCAGCTTAGTGGGGAAAGGAGAGCAGTACTTC,CASSLVGKGEQYF
TRBV19,once,TRBJ2-1,TRBD2,TGTGCCAGTAGTAAAGGACTAGCGGGGACTGGGTCCTACAATGAGCAGTTCTTC,CASSKGLAGTGSYNEQFF
TRBV12-5,-,TRBJ1-5,TRBD1,TGTGCTAGTGGTCCAGGGGGGCGATGGCAGCCCCAGCATTTT,CASGPGGRWQPQHF
TRBV2,once,TRBJ1-1,TRBD1,TGTGCCAGCAGTGGGACAGGTACGAACACTGAAGCTTTCTTT,CASSGTGTNTEAFF
TRBV5-1,once,TRBJ2-3,TRBD1,TGCGCCAGCAAGGGACAGGCTAAAACAGATACGCAGTATTTT,CASKGQAKTDTQYF
TRBV7-2,-,TRBJ2-2,-,TGTGCCAGCAGCTTAGATCCAGCCGGGGAGCTGTTTTTT,CASSLDPAGELFF
TRBV6-6,-,TRBJ1-5,-,TGTGCCAGCAGTTATACAGAGAATCAGCCCCAGCATTTT,CASSYTENQPQHF
TRBV7-2,-,TRBJ2-1,-,TGTGCCAGCAGCTTCCGGAGGATTCGGGACAATGAGCAGTTCTTC,CASSFRRIRDNEQFF
TRBV2,once,TRBJ2-5,-,TGTGCCAGCAAACTTCAAGAGACCCAGTACTTC,CASKLQETQYF
TRBV30,-,TRBJ2-1,-,TGTGCCTGGAGCCCCACCCCCTACAATGAGCAGTTCTTC,CAWSPTPYNEQFF
TRBV7-8,-,TRBJ1-1,-,TGTGCCAGCAGGCCCCAGGGGAACACTGAAGCTTTCTTT,CASRPQGNTEAFF
TRBV7-2,-,TRBJ2-3,TRBD2,TGTGCCAGCAGCTCGAACGAGCGGGGGCCCACAGATACGCAGTATTTT,CASSSNERGPTDTQYF
TRBV28,-,TRBJ2-5,-,TGTGCCAGCAGTTTCCCCCTAGGGCCCCAGTACTTC,CASSFPLGPQYF
TRBV18,-,TRBJ2-1,-,TGTGCCAGCTCACCACGCAGGGGCGGACACAATGAGCAGTTCTTC,CASSPRRGGHNEQFF
TRBV4-3,once,TRBJ1-4,-,TGCGCCAGCAGCCAAGATCCGGGGGCTATCGGTCAAAAACTGTTTTTT,CASSQDPGAIGQKLFF
TRBV6-1,few,TRBJ2-3,TRBD2,TGTGCCAGCAGTGCTCCTGTGAGGGCTAGCGGGGGCACAGATACGCAGTATTTT,CASSAPVRASGGTDTQYF
TRBV29-1,-,TRBJ2-6,TRBD1,TGCAGCGTTTCCGACAGGGCAGGGGCCAACGTCCTGACTTTC,CSVSDRAGANVLTF
TRBV10-2,once,TRBJ1-1,-,TGCGCCAGCAGTGAATATGGGGGTCCCACTGAAGCTTTCTTT,CASSEYGGPTEAFF
TRBV6-1,-,TRBJ2-1,-,TGTGCCAGCACGATCAGCTCCTACAATGAGCAGTTCTTC,CASTISSYNEQFF
TRBV28,-,TRBJ1-2,TRBD1,TGTGCCAGCAGGTCTACAGGGGAGGATGGCTACACCTTC,CASRSTGEDGYTF
TRBV6-6,-,TRBJ1-5,-,TGTGCCAGCAGTTACGGCAGAGGACAGCCCCAGCATTTT,CASSYGRGQPQHF
TRBV28,-,TRBJ1-2,-,TGTGCCGTTAGTATCGGCTATGGCTACACCTTC,CAVSIGYGYTF
TRBV7-8,-,TRBJ2-7,TRBD1,TGTGCCAGCAGCTCGACAGGGGCGGCCTACGAGCAGTACTTC,CASSSTGAAYEQYF
TRBV5-1,-,TRBJ2-5,TRBD2,TGCGCCACGAGACTAGCGGGGTCCCTCCAAGAGACCCAGTACTTC,CATRLAGSLQETQYF
TRBV7-9,-,TRBJ2-1,-,TGTGCCAGCAGCTTATCGAGCCAGCCAAGCAATGAGCAGTTCTTC,CASSLSSQPSNEQFF
TRBV9,-,TRBJ2-1,-,TGTGCCAGCAGCGTAGAGGGTAGCGTAAATGAGCAGTTCTTC,CASSVEGSVNEQFF
TRBV6-4,-,TRBJ2-3,TRBD1,TGTGCCAGCAGTCGGACAGGGGAGGCAGATACGCAGTATTTT,CASSRTGEADTQYF
TRBV5-4,-,TRBJ1-2,-,TGTGCCAGCAGCTTCCTTTCGGGCGCGAACGGCTACACCTTC,CASSFLSGANGYTF
TRBV5-1,once,TRBJ2-1,TRBD2,TGCGCCAGCAGCTTGGTACGGGGGGGCTACAATGAGCAGTTCTTC,CASSLVRGGYNEQFF
TRBV30,-,TRBJ1-4,-,TGTGCCTGGAGTTGGGTAGCAACTAATGAAAAACTGTTTTTT,CAWSWVATNEKLFF
TRBV2,once,TRBJ1-6,TRBD1,TGTGCCAGCAGTGAAAGGTCGACAGGGAATAATTCACCCCTCCACTTT,CASSERSTGNNSPLHF
TRBV7-2,once,TRBJ1-2,-,TGTGCCAGCAGTCCTGGTGATGGCTACACCTTC,CASSPGDGYTF
TRBV21-1,-,TRBJ1-5,-,TGTGCCAGCAGCATAAGACATTCCAATCAGCCCCAGCATTTT,CASSIRHSNQPQHF
TRBV4-1,-,TRBJ2-7,-,TGCGCCAGCAGCCAACCGGGACTCCAGATATTGGAGCAGTACTTC,CASSQPGLQILEQYF
TRBV9,-,TRBJ1-3,TRBD1,TGTGCCAGCAGCCCGCCGGGACAGGCTGGAAACACCATATATTTT,CASSPPGQAGNTIYF
TRBV6-5,-,TRBJ1-3,-,TGTGCCAGCAGACGATCGGGGAACGGAAACACCATATATTTT,CASRRSGNGNTIYF
TRBV9,-,TRBJ1-2,TRBD1,TGTGCCAGCAGCGTAGAAGGACAGGGGCACCTAACTGCCTATGGCTACACCTTC,CASSVEGQGHLTAYGYTF
TRBV9,-,TRBJ2-3,TRBD2,TGTGCCAGCAGCGTCCTAGCGGGGGTTAGCACAGATACGCAGTATTTT,CASSVLAGVSTDTQYF
TRBV2,-,TRBJ1-4,TRBD1,TGTGCCAGCAGCATGGACAGACAGGGTCTAAAACTGTTTTTT,CASSMDRQGLKLFF
TRBV7-2,-,TRBJ2-1,TRBD2,TGTGCCAGCCGATTAAGGGCTAGCGGGGGGCCTAAGCAGTTCTTC,CASRLRASGGPKQFF
TRBV15,-,TRBJ2-3,TRBD2,TGTGCCACCAGCAGAGGACTAGCGGGGGGCCCAGATACGCAGTATTTT,CATSRGLAGGPDTQYF
TRBV27,once,TRBJ2-5,-,TGTGCCAGCGTGGCGGCGGGGCAAGAGACCCAGTACTTC,CASVAAGQETQYF
TRBV7-3,-,TRBJ2-3,-,TGTGCCAGCAGCCGGGGTAGCGTAGTCGGGGATACGCAGTATTTT,CASSRGSVVGDTQYF
TRBV7-2,-,TRBJ2-5,-,TGTGCCAGCAGCCTAGGAGGCACCCAGTACTTC,CASSLGGTQYF
TRBV28,-,TRBJ2-3,TRBD2,TGTGCCAGCAGTTTAGGGGGGGTTAGCACAGATACGCAGTATTTT,CASSLGGVSTDTQYF
TRBV28,-,TRBJ2-5,-,TGTGCCAGCAGTCAAATTGACCAGGCACAAGAGACCCAGTACTTC,CASSQIDQAQETQYF
TRBV25-1,-,TRBJ1-4,-,TGTGCCAGCAGTGTTGGGGATCCCTCTAGGAAACTGTTTTTT,CASSVGDPSRKLFF
TRBV2,-,TRBJ2-1,-,TGTGCCTCGGCAGGGGGGGTCTACAATGAGCAGTTCTTC,CASAGGVYNEQFF
TRBV7-9,-,TRBJ1-1,TRBD1,TGTGCCAGCAGCCCCACAGGGGTCGGGACTGAAGCTTTCTTT,CASSPTGVGTEAFF
TRBV29-1,once,TRBJ2-7,-,TGCAGCGTTGAGGGACCGGGCCCCTACGAGCAGTACTTC,CSVEGPGPYEQYF